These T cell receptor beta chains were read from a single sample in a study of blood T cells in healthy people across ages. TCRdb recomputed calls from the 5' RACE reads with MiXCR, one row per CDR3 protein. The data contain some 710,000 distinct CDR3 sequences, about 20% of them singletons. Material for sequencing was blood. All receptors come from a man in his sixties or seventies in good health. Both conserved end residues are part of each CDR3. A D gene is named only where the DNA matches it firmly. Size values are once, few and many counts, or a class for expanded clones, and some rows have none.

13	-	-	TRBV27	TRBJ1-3	CAGSGVGEPTIYF	TGTGCCGGCAGTGGCGTAGGGGAGCCCACCATATATTTT
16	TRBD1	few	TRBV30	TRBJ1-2	CAWTPPQGRFDYGYTF	TGTGCCTGGACCCCTCCACAGGGGCGGTTTGACTATGGCTACACCTTC
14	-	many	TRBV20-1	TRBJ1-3	CSARDGSSGNTIYF	TGCAGTGCTAGAGATGGAAGCTCTGGAAACACCATATATTTT
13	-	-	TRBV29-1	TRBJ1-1	CSVEVRGTEGAFF	TGCAGCGTTGAAGTCAGGGGTACAGAAGGAGCTTTCTTT
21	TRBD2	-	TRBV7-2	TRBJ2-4	CASSLALTSGRAWVAKNIQYF	TGTGCCAGCAGCTTAGCTCTGACCAGCGGGAGGGCCTGGGTAGCCAAAAACATTCAGTACTTC
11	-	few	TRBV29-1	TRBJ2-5	CSVEAPETQYF	TGCAGCGTTGAAGCCCCAGAGACCCAGTACTTC
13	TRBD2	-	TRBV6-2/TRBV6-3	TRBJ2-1	CARLGLADNEQFF	TGTGCCAGGCTGGGACTAGCGGACAATGAGCAGTTCTTC
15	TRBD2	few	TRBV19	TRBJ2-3	CASSRSSGYTDTQYF	TGTGCCAGTAGTAGGTCTAGCGGGTACACAGATACGCAGTATTTT
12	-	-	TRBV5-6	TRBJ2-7	CASSWTLYEQYF	TGTGCCAGCAGCTGGACTCTCTACGAGCAGTACTTC
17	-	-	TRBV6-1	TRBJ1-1	CASSPLWGGWTGTEAFF	TGTGCCAGCAGCCCCCTTTGGGGGGGATGGACGGGGACTGAAGCTTTCTTT
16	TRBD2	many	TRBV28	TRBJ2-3	CASSLVLAGGTDTQYF	TGTGCCAGCAGCCTCGTGCTAGCGGGTGGCACAGATACGCAGTATTTT
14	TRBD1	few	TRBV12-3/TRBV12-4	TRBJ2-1	CASSLGTGFGEQFF	TGTGCCAGCAGTTTAGGGACAGGGTTTGGCGAGCAGTTCTTC
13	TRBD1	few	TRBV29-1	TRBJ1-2	CSGLEQGVVGYTF	TGCAGCGGTTTAGAACAGGGGGTTGTTGGCTACACCTTC
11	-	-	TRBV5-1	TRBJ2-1	CASSLEAKQFF	TGCGCCAGCAGCTTGGAAGCGAAGCAGTTCTTC
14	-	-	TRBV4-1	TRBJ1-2	CASSQDLFPYGYTF	TGCGCCAGCAGCCAAGATCTCTTTCCCTATGGCTACACCTTC